Each of the 22 T cell receptor beta chains below was sequenced from the same sample in a study of cytomegalovirus exposure and HLA in healthy donors. Use of 60 Vbeta and 13 Jbeta primers characterized the PCR. Clones were read by immunoSEQ multiplex PCR, and TCRdb kept only the in-frame ones, dropping some. The sample has approximately 180,000 clones; roughly 77% are singletons. The source material was PBMCs. The receptors derive from a woman aged 45-60 years in good health and CMV-seronegative.

V usage is TRBV27 and J usage is TRBJ2-1, with TRBD2 identical over 7 bases. V trimming: 3 bases; J trimming: 3 bases; junction bases outside the gene matches: 14. Germline-derived CDR1 and CDR2 are MNHEY and SMNVEV (reference sequence). There are 18 residues in the CDR3. The CDR3 loop reads CASSFAKLLATNYNEQFF. Written as DNA, the CDR3 is TGTGCCAGCAGTTTCGCGAAATTACTAGCGACCAACTACAATGAGCAGTTCTTC.

The count of this clone is one. The chain links TRBV15 to TRBJ2-1, with 10 bases identical to TRBD2. The CDR3 length is 16 residues. Germline CDR1 LNHNV, CDR2 YYDKDF (reference sequence). V gave up 5 bases and J gave up 10 bases; unmatched junction bases: 14. The CDR3 sequence is CATSGQISSGRQEQFF. CDR3 coding DNA: TGTGCCACCAGCGGACAGATATCTAGCGGGAGACAGGAGCAGTTCTTC.

The rearrangement links TRBV10-3 to TRBJ2-3; perhaps TRBD2 as D (6 bases). V shed 4 bases and J shed 1 base, with 12 bases lying between them. This CDR3 is 15 amino acids long. The germline V gene encodes CDR1 ENHRY and CDR2 SYGVKD. This CDR3 is CAISVGTGGTDTQYF. The DNA of the CDR3 is TGTGCCATCAGTGTTGGGACTGGTGGCACAGATACGCAGTATTTT.

This clone was observed once. This sequence joins TRBV4-3 and TRBJ2-5; 14 nucleotides agree with TRBD2. The end of the DNA fits TRBJ2-7 better, so the J call may be wrong. Germline values: CDR1 LGHNA, CDR2 YSLEER. The CDR3 loop spans 17 amino acids. Here the CDR3 DNA reads TGCGCCAGCAGCCAAGAAGGGACTAGCGGGGGTACCTACGAGCAGTACTTC. It is translated as CASSQEGTSGGTYEQYF.

DNA of the CDR3: TGTGCCAGCTCACCCCGGACAAAGGGCCAGAACACTGAAGCTTTCTTT. It yields the protein CASSPRTKGQNTEAFF. The V gene is TRBV18, the J gene TRBJ1-1, with D maybe TRBD1 (5 bases). The germline gives CDR1 KGHSH, CDR2 LQKENI. This CDR3 has 16 amino acids. Trimming shortened V by 3 bases and J by 1 base, and 15 bases separated the two germline ends.

The CDR3 DNA reads as TGTGCCAGCAGTTTACTTGATACGGGGGAGGATGGCTACACCTTC. This gives the protein CASSLLDTGEDGYTF. The chain recombines TRBV28 with TRBJ1-2, with a weak D call TRBD1 (5 bases). The CDR3 length is 15 residues. V was cut by 2 bases and J by 6 bases, with 16 bases left in between. CDR1 and CDR2 from the germline V gene are MDHEN and SYDVKM.

The J gene is TRBJ2-2, the V gene TRBV5-6, with D perhaps TRBD1 (6 bases). Germline V gene lookup returns CDR1 SGHDT and CDR2 YYEEEE. V lost 3 bases and J lost 3, with 15 bases in between. CDR3 size: 16 residues. CDR3 amino acids: CASSYKQGLDTGELFF. In DNA, the CDR3 is TGTGCCAGCAGCTACAAACAGGGATTAGACACCGGGGAGCTGTTTTTT.

This clone was seen a handful of times. The chain couples TRBV5-6 to TRBJ1-4, with 8 bases that match TRBD1. The CDR3 has 15 residues. With V trimmed by 2 bases and J by 8 bases, 8 bases remained unmatched. Germline V gene lookup returns CDR1 SGHDT and CDR2 YYEEEE. In DNA form, the CDR3 reads TGTGCCAGCAGCTTCTTGGACAGGGTTGAGGAAAAACTGTTTTTT. Residues: CASSFLDRVEEKLFF.

The rearrangement uses TRBV5-5 and TRBJ1-1; no reliable D call. V was cut by 6 bases and J by 4 bases, with 22 bases left in between. CDR1 is SGHKS and CDR2 is YYEKEE in the germline V gene (reference sequence). CDR3 size: 16 residues. The CDR3 nucleotides are TGTGCCAGCACCCGCCTGGGTTGGGAGACCTCCACTGAAGCTTTCTTT. Protein: CASTRLGWETSTEAFF.

This sequence joins TRBV7-9 and TRBJ1-1; D is uncertain. Germline CDR1 and CDR2: SEHNR and FQNEAQ (reference sequence). V was shortened by 5 bases and J by 5 bases, with 18 bases between the two germline ends. The CDR3 consists of 15 residues. CDR3 nucleotide sequence: TGTGCCAGCAGCAACCCGACAAATCCTTGGACTGAAGCTTTCTTT. This sequence encodes CASSNPTNPWTEAFF.

The rearrangement links TRBV2 to TRBJ1-1; tentatively, D is TRBD1 (5 bases). Germline-derived CDR1 and CDR2 are SNHLY and FYNNEI. This CDR3 region has 13 residues. The ends were cut back, 6 bases at V and 1 base at J, with 9 bases in the middle. Here the CDR3 DNA reads TGTGCCAGCAGGGGGGACTGGAACACTGAAGCTTTCTTT. This translates into CASRGDWNTEAFF.

The genes are TRBV7-8 and TRBJ1-4; D possibly corresponds to TRBD1 (6 bases). Trimming cost V 6 bases and J 1 base, with 12 bases left between them. CDR1 is SGHVS and CDR2 is FQNEAQ in the germline V gene. CDR3 length: 15 residues. The CDR3 sequence: CASRPRGETNEKLFF. The CDR3 DNA sequence: TGTGCCAGCAGACCCAGGGGCGAAACTAATGAAAAACTGTTTTTT.

This chain uses TRBV4-1 with TRBJ2-5; 8 bases match TRBD2. V lost 0 bases to trimming and J lost 0 bases; unmatched junction nucleotides: 3. The germline V gene has CDR1 MGHRA and CDR2 YSYEKL. This CDR3 comprises 16 residues. The CDR3 sequence: CASSQDSGTYQETQYF. Here the CDR3 DNA reads TGCGCCAGCAGCCAAGATAGCGGGACTTACCAAGAGACCCAGTACTTC.

The chain combines TRBV7-9 with TRBJ2-5; possible D gene TRBD1, 6 bases. Trimming stripped 7 bases from V and 3 bases from J, with 15 bases between. The V gene's germline CDR1 is SEHNR and CDR2 FQNEAQ (reference sequence). The CDR3 length is 14 residues. The CDR3 nucleotides are TGTGCCAGCACCCTGGACAGTAAGAAAGAGACCCAGTACTTC. As protein: CASTLDSKKETQYF.

V and J are TRBV7-3 and TRBJ2-2; 10 bases are shared with TRBD2. V trimming: 5 bases; J trimming: 1 base; junction bases outside the gene matches: 22. CDR1 is SGHTA and CDR2 is FQGTGA in the germline V gene. The CDR3 sequence is 22 residues long. CDR3 region: CASSQYYTNRASGGKNTGELFF. The CDR3 DNA sequence: TGTGCCAGCAGCCAATACTACACTAACCGGGCTAGCGGGGGCAAGAACACCGGGGAGCTGTTTTTT.

The J gene is TRBJ1-5, the V gene TRBV7-2; TRBD1 agrees at 7 bases. J gave up 4 bases and V 1 base, and 4 bases lay outside the gene matches. Germline V CDR1 and CDR2: SGHTA, FQGNSA. The CDR3 is 15 amino acids. CDR3 in amino acids: CASSLDRGVNQPQHF. The CDR3 bases are TGTGCCAGCAGCTTAGACAGGGGAGTTAATCAGCCCCAGCATTTT.

The chain couples TRBV6-1 to TRBJ1-5, with no clear D. V lost 3 bases and J 5 bases, leaving 8 bases between the germline ends. This CDR3 has 13 residues. The germline V gene has CDR1 MNHNS and CDR2 SASEGT. In DNA, the CDR3 is TGTGCCAGCAGTGAGGGCCCCGATCAGCCCCAGCATTTT. Translated, it gives CASSEGPDQPQHF.

V and J are TRBV30 and TRBJ1-1; perhaps TRBD1 as D (5 bases). Between the trimmed V and J ends, which lost 3 bases and 3 bases, there was a span of 11 bases. Germline CDR1 and CDR2: GTSNPN and SVGIG (reference sequence). The CDR3 is made up of 13 amino acids. CDR3 amino acids: CAWSSRGDTEAFF. The CDR3 nucleotides are TGTGCCTGGAGCTCGCGGGGGGACACTGAAGCTTTCTTT.

The chain is built from TRBV18 and TRBJ2-7; possibly TRBD2 for D (6 bases). The CDR3 is 14 amino acids. V was pared by 3 bases and J by 3 bases, with 12 bases between. Germline assignment: CDR1 KGHSH and CDR2 LQKENI. CDR3 sequence reads: CASSPSGSRYEQYF. CDR3 nucleotides: TGTGCCAGCTCACCCTCCGGGAGTCGCTACGAGCAGTACTTC.

J is TRBJ2-5 and V is TRBV25-1, with 13 bases aligning to TRBD2. The J call may be in error: the DNA end matches TRBJ2-7 better. From germline, CDR1 is MGHDK and CDR2 SYGVNS. This CDR3 is built from 17 residues. CDR3: CASSPLGGLAGSYEQYF. CDR3 coding DNA: TGTGCCAGCAGTCCACTTGGGGGACTAGCGGGATCCTACGAGCAGTACTTC.

This clone was seen more than once but under ten times. This sequence joins TRBV4-3 and TRBJ2-7, with D possibly TRBD2 on 5 matching bases. CDR1 LGHNA and CDR2 YSLEER come from the germline V gene. This CDR3 region has 16 residues. V lost 1 base, J lost 4 bases, and 17 bases lay in between. This CDR3 reads CASSQGGKPASYEQYF. The CDR3, as DNA: TGCGCCAGCAGCCAAGGAGGGAAGCCGGCGAGTTACGAGCAGTACTTC.

As to this clone: The sample holds other DNA sequences that translate to the same CDR3. The CDR3 sequence is CASSINRGYEQYF. For the CDR3, the DNA is TGTGCCAGTAGTATTAACAGGGGCTACGAGCAGTACTTC. The chain has TRBV19 and TRBJ2-7; 7 nucleotides agree with TRBD1. With V trimmed by 3 bases and J by 3 bases, 2 bases remained unmatched. The germline CDR1 and CDR2 sequences are LNHDA and SQIVND (reference sequence). CDR3 length: 13 residues.